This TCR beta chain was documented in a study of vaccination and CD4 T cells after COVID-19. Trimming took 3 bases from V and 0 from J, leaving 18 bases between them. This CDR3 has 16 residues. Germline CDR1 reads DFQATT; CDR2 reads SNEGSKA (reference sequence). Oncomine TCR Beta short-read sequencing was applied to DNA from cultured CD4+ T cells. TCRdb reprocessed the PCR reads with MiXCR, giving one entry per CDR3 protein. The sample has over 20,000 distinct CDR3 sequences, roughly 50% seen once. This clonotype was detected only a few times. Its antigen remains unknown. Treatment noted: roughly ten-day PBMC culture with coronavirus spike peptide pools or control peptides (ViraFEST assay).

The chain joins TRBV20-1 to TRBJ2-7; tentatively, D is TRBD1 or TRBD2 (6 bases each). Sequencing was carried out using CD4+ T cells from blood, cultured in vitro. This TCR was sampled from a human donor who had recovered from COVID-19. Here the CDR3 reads CSASTGRIGVSYEQYF. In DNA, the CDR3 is TGCAGTGCTAGTACAGGGAGGATTGGCGTCTCCTACGAGCAGTACTTC.